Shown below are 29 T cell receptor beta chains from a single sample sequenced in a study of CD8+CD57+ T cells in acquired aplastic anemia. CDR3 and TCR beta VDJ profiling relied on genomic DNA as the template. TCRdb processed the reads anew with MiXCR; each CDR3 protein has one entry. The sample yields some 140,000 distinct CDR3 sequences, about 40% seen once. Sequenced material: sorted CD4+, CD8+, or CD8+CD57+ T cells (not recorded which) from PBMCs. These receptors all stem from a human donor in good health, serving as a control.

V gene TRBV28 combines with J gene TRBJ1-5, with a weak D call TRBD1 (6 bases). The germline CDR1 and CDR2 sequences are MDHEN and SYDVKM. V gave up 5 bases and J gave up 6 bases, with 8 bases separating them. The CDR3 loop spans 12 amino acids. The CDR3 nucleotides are TGTGCCAGCAGTACAGGGAGTCAGCCCCAGCATTTT. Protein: CASSTGSQPQHF.

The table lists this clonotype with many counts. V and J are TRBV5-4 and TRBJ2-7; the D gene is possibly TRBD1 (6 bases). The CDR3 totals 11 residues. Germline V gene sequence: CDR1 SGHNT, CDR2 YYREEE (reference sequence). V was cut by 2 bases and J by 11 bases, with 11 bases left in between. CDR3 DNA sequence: TGTGCCAGCAGCTTTACAGGGAGAGAGTACTTC. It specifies CASSFTGREYF.

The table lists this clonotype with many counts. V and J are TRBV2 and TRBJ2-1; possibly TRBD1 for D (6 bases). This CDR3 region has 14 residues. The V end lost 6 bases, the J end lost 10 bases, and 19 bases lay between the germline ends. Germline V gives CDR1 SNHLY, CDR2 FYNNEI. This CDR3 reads CASSPRDIVSEQFF. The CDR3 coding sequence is TGTGCCAGCAGCCCCCGGGACATTGTGTCGGAGCAGTTCTTC. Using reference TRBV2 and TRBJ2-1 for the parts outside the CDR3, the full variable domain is EPEVTQTPSHQVTQMGQEVILRCVPISNHLYFYWYRQILGQKVEFLVSFYNNEISEKSEIFDDQFSVERPDGSNFTLKIRSTKLEDSAMYFCASSPRDIVSEQFFGPGTRLTVL.

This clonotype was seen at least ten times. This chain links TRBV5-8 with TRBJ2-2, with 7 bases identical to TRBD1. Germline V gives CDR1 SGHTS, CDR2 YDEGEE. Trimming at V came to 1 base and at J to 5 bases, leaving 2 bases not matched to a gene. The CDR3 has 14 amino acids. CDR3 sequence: CASSLLQGTGELFF. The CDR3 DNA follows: TGTGCCAGCAGCTTGCTACAGGGGACCGGGGAGCTGTTTTTT.

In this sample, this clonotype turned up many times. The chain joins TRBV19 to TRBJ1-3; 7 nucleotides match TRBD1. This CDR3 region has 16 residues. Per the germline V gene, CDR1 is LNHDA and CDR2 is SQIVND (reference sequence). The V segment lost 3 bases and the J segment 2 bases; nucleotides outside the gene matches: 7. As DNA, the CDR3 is TGTGCCAGTAGTATCTTCGGAAGGGGGCCTGGAAACACCATATATTTT. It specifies CASSIFGRGPGNTIYF.

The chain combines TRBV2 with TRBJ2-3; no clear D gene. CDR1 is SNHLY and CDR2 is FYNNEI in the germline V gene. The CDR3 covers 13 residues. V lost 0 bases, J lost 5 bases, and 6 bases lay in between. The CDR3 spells CASSEAQRDTQYF. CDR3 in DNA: TGTGCCAGCAGTGAAGCGCAAAGAGATACGCAGTATTTT.

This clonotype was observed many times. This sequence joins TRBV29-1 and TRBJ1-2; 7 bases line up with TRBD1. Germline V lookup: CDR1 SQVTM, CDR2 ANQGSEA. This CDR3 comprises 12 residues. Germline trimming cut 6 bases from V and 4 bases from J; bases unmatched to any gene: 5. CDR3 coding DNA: TGCAGCGTCGGGACAGTAATCTATGGCTACACCTTC. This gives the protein CSVGTVIYGYTF.

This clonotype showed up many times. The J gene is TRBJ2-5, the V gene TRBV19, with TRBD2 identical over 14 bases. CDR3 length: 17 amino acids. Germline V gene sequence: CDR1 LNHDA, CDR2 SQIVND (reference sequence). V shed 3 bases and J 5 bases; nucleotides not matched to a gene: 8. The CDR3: CASSIGTSGGREETQYF. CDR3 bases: TGTGCCAGTAGTATCGGGACTAGCGGGGGAAGGGAGGAGACCCAGTACTTC.

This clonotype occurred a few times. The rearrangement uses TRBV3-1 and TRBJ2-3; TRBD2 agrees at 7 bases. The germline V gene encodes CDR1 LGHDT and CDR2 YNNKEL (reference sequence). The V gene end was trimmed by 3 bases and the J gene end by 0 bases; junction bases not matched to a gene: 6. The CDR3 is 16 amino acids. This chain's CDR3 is CASSQGSGFSTDTQYF. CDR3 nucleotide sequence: TGTGCCAGCAGCCAGGGTAGCGGGTTTAGCACAGATACGCAGTATTTT.

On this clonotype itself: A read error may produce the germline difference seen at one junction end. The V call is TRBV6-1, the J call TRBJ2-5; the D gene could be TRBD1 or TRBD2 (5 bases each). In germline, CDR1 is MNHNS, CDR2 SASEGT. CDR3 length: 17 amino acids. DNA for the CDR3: TGTGCCAGCAGTGAGAGACTCGGGACCGGTAGCAAAGAGGCCCAGTACTTC. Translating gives CASSERLGTGSKEAQYF.

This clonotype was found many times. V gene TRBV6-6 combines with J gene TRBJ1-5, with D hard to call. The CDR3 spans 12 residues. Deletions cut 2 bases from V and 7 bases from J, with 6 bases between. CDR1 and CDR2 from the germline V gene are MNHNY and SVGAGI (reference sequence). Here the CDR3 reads CASSYPEQPQHF. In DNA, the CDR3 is TGTGCCAGCAGTTACCCAGAGCAGCCCCAGCATTTT.

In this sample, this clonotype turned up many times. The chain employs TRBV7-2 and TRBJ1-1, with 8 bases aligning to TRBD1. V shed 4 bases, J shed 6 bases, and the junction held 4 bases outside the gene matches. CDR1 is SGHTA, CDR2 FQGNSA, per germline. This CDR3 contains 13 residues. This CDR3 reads CASSWDRLAEAFF. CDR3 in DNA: TGTGCCAGCAGCTGGGACAGGTTGGCTGAAGCTTTCTTT.

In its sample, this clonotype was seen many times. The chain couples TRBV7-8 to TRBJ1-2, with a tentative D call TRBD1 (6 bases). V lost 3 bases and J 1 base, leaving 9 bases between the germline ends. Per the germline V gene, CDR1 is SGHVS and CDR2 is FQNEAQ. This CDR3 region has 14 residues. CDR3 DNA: TGTGCCAGCAGCTTGGACAGCTATAACTATGGCTACACCTTC. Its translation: CASSLDSYNYGYTF.

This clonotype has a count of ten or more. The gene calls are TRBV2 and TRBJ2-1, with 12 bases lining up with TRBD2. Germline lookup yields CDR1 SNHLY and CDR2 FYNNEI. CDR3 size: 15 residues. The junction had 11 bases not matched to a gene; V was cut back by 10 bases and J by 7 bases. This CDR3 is CATSLLAGGGNEQFF. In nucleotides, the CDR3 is TGTGCCACAAGCCTTCTAGCGGGAGGGGGTAATGAGCAGTTCTTC.

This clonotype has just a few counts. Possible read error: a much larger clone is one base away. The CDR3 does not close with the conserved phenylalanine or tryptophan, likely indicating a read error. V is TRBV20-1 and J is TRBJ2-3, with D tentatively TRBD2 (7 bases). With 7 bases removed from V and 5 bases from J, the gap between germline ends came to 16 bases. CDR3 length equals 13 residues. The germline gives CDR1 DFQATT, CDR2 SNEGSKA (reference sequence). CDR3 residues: CSGARGAIDTQYL. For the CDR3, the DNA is TGCAGTGGGGCTCGGGGGGCGATAGATACGCAGTATTTG.

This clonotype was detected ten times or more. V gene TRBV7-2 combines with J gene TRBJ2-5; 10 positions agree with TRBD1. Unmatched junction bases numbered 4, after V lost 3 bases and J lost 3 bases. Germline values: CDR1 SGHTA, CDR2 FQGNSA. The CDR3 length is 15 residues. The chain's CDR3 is CASSLLGTGEETQYF. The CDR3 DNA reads TGTGCCAGCAGCTTGTTAGGGACAGGGGAAGAGACCCAGTACTTC.

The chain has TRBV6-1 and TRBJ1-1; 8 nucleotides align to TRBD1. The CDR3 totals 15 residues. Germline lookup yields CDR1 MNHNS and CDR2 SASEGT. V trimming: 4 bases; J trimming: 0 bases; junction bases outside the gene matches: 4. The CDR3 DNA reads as TGTGCCAGCAGTGGACAGGGGCGGGTGAACACTGAAGCTTTCTTT. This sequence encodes CASSGQGRVNTEAFF.

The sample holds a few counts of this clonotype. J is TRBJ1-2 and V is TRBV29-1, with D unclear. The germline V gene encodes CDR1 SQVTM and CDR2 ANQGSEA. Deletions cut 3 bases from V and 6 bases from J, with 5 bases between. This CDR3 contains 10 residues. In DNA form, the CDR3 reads TGCAGCGTTGACGGGAATGGCTACACCTTC. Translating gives CSVDGNGYTF.

CDR3 bases: TGTGCCAGCAGTTACCCGGGGGGGTTCGATGAGCAGTTCTTC. Translating gives CASSYPGGFDEQFF. The chain is built from TRBV6-5 and TRBJ2-1; 8 bases are shared with TRBD2. Per the germline V gene, CDR1 is MNHEY and CDR2 is SVGAGI. Trimming at V came to 2 bases and at J to 8 bases, leaving 5 bases not matched to a gene. This CDR3 has 14 residues.

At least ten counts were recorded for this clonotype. The CDR3 DNA is TGTGCCAGCAGTTCGGGGCCGAGCAATCAGCCCCAGCATTTT. Protein sequence: CASSSGPSNQPQHF. The chain employs TRBV9 and TRBJ1-5; maybe TRBD1 (5 bases). Trimming shortened V by 5 bases and J by 1 base, and 10 bases separated the two germline ends. CDR1 is SGDLS, CDR2 YYNGEE, per germline. This CDR3 spans 14 amino acids.

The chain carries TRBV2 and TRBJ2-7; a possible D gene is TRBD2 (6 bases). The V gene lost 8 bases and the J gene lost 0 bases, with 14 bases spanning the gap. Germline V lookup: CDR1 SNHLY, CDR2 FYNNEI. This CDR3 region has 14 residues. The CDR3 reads CASRRERSSYEQYF. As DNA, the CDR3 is TGTGCCAGCCGACGGGAGAGGAGCTCCTACGAGCAGTACTTC.

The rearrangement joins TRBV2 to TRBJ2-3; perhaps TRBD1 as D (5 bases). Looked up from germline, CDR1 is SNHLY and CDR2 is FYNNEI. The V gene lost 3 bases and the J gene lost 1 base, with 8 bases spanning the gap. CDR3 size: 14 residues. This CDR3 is CASSDRVGTDTQYF. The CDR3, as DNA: TGTGCCAGCAGTGACAGGGTGGGCACAGATACGCAGTATTTT.

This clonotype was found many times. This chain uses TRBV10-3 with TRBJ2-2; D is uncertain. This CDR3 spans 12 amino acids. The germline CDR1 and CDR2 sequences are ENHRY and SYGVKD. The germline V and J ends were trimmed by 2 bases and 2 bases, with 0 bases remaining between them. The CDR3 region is CAISENTGELFF. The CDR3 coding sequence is TGTGCCATCAGTGAGAACACCGGGGAGCTGTTTTTT.

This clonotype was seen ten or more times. Here the CDR3 reads CASSYDGQGAYGYTF. CDR3 coding DNA: TGTGCCAGCAGTTACGATGGACAGGGGGCCTATGGCTACACCTTC. The V call is TRBV6-5, the J call TRBJ1-2, with 11 bases that match TRBD1. The CDR3 is 15 residues long. Germline-derived CDR1 and CDR2 are MNHEY and SVGAGI. J was trimmed by 4 bases and V by 2 bases; bases with no gene match: 3.

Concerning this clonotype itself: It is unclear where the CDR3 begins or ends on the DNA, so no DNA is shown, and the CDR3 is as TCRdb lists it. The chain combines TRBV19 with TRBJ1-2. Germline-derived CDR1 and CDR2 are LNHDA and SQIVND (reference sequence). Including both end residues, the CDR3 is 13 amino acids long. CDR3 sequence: CASTRGGSYGCTF.

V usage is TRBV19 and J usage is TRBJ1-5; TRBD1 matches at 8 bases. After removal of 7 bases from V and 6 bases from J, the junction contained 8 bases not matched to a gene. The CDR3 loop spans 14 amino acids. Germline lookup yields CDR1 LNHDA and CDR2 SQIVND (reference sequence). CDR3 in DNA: TGTGCCAGTATTGCCAGGGGGCAGGGTCAGCCCCAGCATTTT. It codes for CASIARGQGQPQHF.

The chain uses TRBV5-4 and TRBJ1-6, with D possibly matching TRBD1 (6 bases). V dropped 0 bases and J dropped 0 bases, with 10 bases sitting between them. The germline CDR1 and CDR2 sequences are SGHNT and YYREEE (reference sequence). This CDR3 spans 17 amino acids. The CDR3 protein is CASSLDRASSYNSPLHF. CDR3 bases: TGTGCCAGCAGCTTGGACAGGGCCAGCTCCTATAATTCACCCCTCCACTTT.

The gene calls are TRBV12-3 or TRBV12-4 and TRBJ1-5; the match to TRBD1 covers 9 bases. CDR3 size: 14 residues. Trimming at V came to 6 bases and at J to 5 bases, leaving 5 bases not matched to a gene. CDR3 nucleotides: TGTGCCAGCAGCGCGGGACAGGGCTATCAGCCCCAGCATTTT. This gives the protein CASSAGQGYQPQHF.

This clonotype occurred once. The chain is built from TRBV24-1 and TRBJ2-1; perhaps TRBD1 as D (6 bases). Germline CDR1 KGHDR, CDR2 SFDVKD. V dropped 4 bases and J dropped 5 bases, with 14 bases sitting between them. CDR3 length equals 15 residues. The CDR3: CATSDPVGADNEQFF. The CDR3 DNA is TGTGCCACCAGTGACCCTGTGGGGGCTGACAATGAGCAGTTCTTC.